This T cell receptor beta chain emerged from a study of tumor and adjacent non-tumor tissue in lung cancer. Study-wide context: Aged roughly 31 to 76 years, patients included roughly eleven men and several women with stage I to III disease. Approximately 4.2 million productive TCRbeta reads were obtained per sample on average.

As concerns this clonotype: Its antigen is as yet unknown. One junction end disagrees with the germline gene, perhaps due to a read error.

Germline V CDR1 and CDR2: WSHSY, SAAADI. The CDR3 length is 13 residues. Three rounds of nested PCR, following a modified ARM-PCR protocol, produced the TCRbeta library. MiXCR, applied by TCRdb to the multiplex PCR reads, yields one record per CDR3 protein. This repertoire shows approximately 65,000 distinct CDR3 sequences, just under 60% found once; its top ten account for 20%. No cell sorting was done before RNA was extracted from the tissue. Study-level findings and limits: Tumor TCR diversity, when higher, was linked to shorter survival.

The specimen sequenced was lung tumor tissue. The chain recombines TRBV10-2 with TRBJ1-2; TRBD1 might be the D (5 bases). This TCR came from a man aged 45-65 years with non-small cell lung cancer. The CDR3 loop reads CPSSDRGSNGYTF. The CDR3 nucleotides read TGCCCCAGCAGTGATAGGGGAAGTAATGGTTACACCTTC.